These 30 T cell receptor beta chains originate from one sample sequenced in a study of blood T cell repertoires in COVID-19 (dated by TCRdb to the early 2020s). The protocol used for the library was the immunoSEQ multiplex PCR assay. What TCRdb holds here is the immuneACCESS table cut down to in-frame rearrangements. Part of the clones is not present; checked against another copy, under half of the missing clones reflect an unresolved V gene, and the others are unexplained. Here the sample has about 280,000 clones; approximately 85% occur a single time. Clones ranked in the top ten supply 9.5% to 12% of the sample. Sequencing input: peripheral blood. These TCRs come from a woman in her 70s with acute or convalescent COVID-19.

The chain links TRBV6-5 to TRBJ2-5, with 7 bases fitting TRBD1. CDR3 size: 15 residues. Per the germline V gene, CDR1 is MNHEY and CDR2 is SVGAGI. V was clipped by 9 bases and J by 2 bases; unmatched bases: 12. Written as DNA, the CDR3 is TGTGCCAGTCGATCGGACAGGCTCCCGCAAGAGACCCAGTACTTC. Residues: CASRSDRLPQETQYF.

This clone was picked up one time. The rearrangement joins TRBV9 to TRBJ1-2; TRBD1 matches 7 bases. Trimming removed 0 bases from V and 13 bases from J; junction bases left unmatched: 9. This CDR3 has 13 amino acids. CDR1 and CDR2 (germline): SGDLS, YYNGEE. The CDR3 region is CASSVARDRALTF. CDR3 sequence (DNA): TGTGCCAGCAGCGTAGCTAGAGACAGGGCTCTCACCTTC. Looking up the rest from reference TRBV9 and TRBJ1-2 gives the full variable domain: DSGVTQTPKHLITATGQRVTLRCSPRSGDLSVYWYQQSLDQGLQFLIQYYNGEERAKGNILERFSAQQFPDLHSELNLSSLELGDSALYFCASSVARDRALTFGSGTRLTVV.

The chain's CDR3 is CASSGGSSYNSPLHF. CDR3 in DNA: TGTGCCAGCAGCGGGGGGAGCTCCTATAATTCACCCCTCCACTTT. V is TRBV7-8 and J is TRBJ1-6, with a tentative D call TRBD1 (5 bases). Germline assignment: CDR1 SGHVS and CDR2 FQNEAQ. V lost 5 bases and J lost 0, with 8 bases in between. The CDR3 spans 15 residues.

V and J are TRBV19 and TRBJ1-1; D possibly corresponds to TRBD1 (5 bases). Trimming took off 3 bases at V and 3 bases at J, with 11 bases between the two ends. The CDR3 extends over 14 amino acids. CDR1 and CDR2 (germline): LNHDA, SQIVND (reference sequence). CDR3 DNA sequence: TGTGCCAGTAGTATCGGGGGGGGAGACACTGAAGCTTTCTTT. Its protein is CASSIGGGDTEAFF.

V usage is TRBV7-9 and J usage is TRBJ2-7; D unclear. The germline V and J ends were trimmed by 4 bases and 2 bases, with 12 bases remaining between them. CDR3 length equals 14 residues. CDR1 and CDR2 (germline): SEHNR, FQNEAQ (reference sequence). CDR3: CASSSENRAYEQYF. DNA of the CDR3: TGTGCCAGCAGCTCCGAAAACAGAGCCTACGAGCAGTACTTC.

The chain joins TRBV27 to TRBJ1-5, with a possible D match to TRBD1 (5 bases). Germline V CDR1 and CDR2: MNHEY, SMNVEV (reference sequence). V was trimmed by 11 bases and J by 5 bases, leaving 10 bases between them. The CDR3 spans 11 residues. The CDR3 region is CAGKGDQPQHF. The CDR3 nucleotides read TGTGCCGGAAAAGGGGATCAGCCCCAGCATTTT.

V gene TRBV4-1 combines with J gene TRBJ1-4, with D unresolved. The V end lost 1 base, the J end lost 7 bases, and 13 bases lay between the germline ends. This CDR3 region has 15 residues. The germline gives CDR1 MGHRA, CDR2 YSYEKL. The CDR3 spells CASSQVGLSSEKLFF. The DNA for the CDR3 is TGCGCCAGCAGCCAAGTAGGATTATCTAGTGAAAAACTGTTTTTT.

The rearrangement joins TRBV10-3 to TRBJ1-5; TRBD1 matches at 8 bases. V gave up 0 bases and J gave up 7 bases; unmatched junction bases: 8. This CDR3 is built from 16 residues. Per the germline V gene, CDR1 is ENHRY and CDR2 is SYGVKD. This CDR3 is CAISESYQGAGQPQHF. CDR3 DNA: TGTGCCATCAGTGAGTCATATCAGGGGGCAGGACAGCCCCAGCATTTT.

The chain recombines TRBV5-4 with TRBJ1-2; TRBD1 might be the D (5 bases). Trimming left V 4 bases short and J 8 bases short, with 18 bases between. Germline lookup yields CDR1 SGHNT and CDR2 YYREEE (reference sequence). The CDR3 contains 14 residues. The chain's CDR3 is CASSPSRVSWGYTF. The CDR3 DNA follows: TGTGCCAGCAGCCCAAGCAGGGTATCTTGGGGCTACACCTTC.

V gene TRBV4-2 combines with J gene TRBJ2-1; TRBD2 matches at 7 bases. Unmatched junction bases numbered 8, after V lost 1 base and J lost 5 bases. The CDR3 extends over 16 amino acids. The germline CDR1 and CDR2 sequences are LGHNA and YNFKEQ. The CDR3: CASSQVGTTSNNEQFF. In DNA, the CDR3 is TGTGCCAGCAGCCAAGTCGGGACTACGAGTAACAATGAGCAGTTCTTC.

This chain uses TRBV9 with TRBJ2-5, with D perhaps matching TRBD2 (6 bases). CDR3 size: 14 residues. Germline V gene lookup returns CDR1 SGDLS and CDR2 YYNGEE. V lost 0 bases, J lost 9 bases, and 15 bases lay in between. CDR3 loop: CASSVGGGSEAQYF. In DNA, the CDR3 is TGTGCCAGCAGCGTAGGTGGGGGGTCTGAGGCCCAGTACTTC.

The gene calls are TRBV5-1 and TRBJ1-3; 7 bases are a match to TRBD1. J lost 9 bases, V lost 7 bases, and 22 bases had no gene match. The CDR3 spans 17 residues. Germline CDR1 and CDR2: SGHRS and YFSETQ. CDR3 protein: CASPQRRDRVRPSTIYF. CDR3 DNA: TGCGCCAGCCCCCAACGCCGCGACAGGGTTCGCCCAAGCACCATATATTTT.

CDR3 sequence reads: CASGPGPSNQPQHF. CDR3 nucleotides: TGTGCCAGCGGGCCAGGGCCTAGCAATCAGCCCCAGCATTTT. The V and J genes are TRBV9 and TRBJ1-5, with D possibly matching TRBD1 (5 bases). The CDR3 is 14 amino acids. CDR1 and CDR2 from the germline V gene are SGDLS and YYNGEE. V was trimmed by 7 bases and J by 0 bases, leaving 11 bases between them. Drawing the rest from reference TRBV9 and TRBJ1-5, the complete variable domain is DSGVTQTPKHLITATGQRVTLRCSPRSGDLSVYWYQQSLDQGLQFLIQYYNGEERAKGNILERFSAQQFPDLHSELNLSSLELGDSALYFCASGPGPSNQPQHFGDGTRLSIL.

V gene TRBV9 combines with J gene TRBJ1-2; D not certain. CDR3 length: 13 amino acids. Germline lookup yields CDR1 SGDLS and CDR2 YYNGEE. Trimming took 1 base from V and 1 from J, leaving 5 bases between them. CDR3 sequence (DNA): TGTGCCAGCAGCGTACCGGGTAACTATGGCTACACCTTC. It yields the protein CASSVPGNYGYTF.

This chain uses TRBV10-3 with TRBJ1-2, with D tentatively TRBD1 (5 bases). Germline-derived CDR1 and CDR2 are ENHRY and SYGVKD. With 6 bases removed from V and 4 bases from J, the gap between germline ends came to 12 bases. There are 13 residues in the CDR3. For the CDR3, the DNA is TGTGCCATCAGCGGGGACTCTAGCTATGGCTACACCTTC. It codes for CAISGDSSYGYTF.

The gene calls are TRBV4-1 and TRBJ1-2; TRBD1 might be the D (6 bases). There are 17 residues in the CDR3. CDR1 and CDR2 from the germline V gene are MGHRA and YSYEKL. The germline V and J ends were trimmed by 0 bases and 4 bases, with 18 bases remaining between them. The DNA of the CDR3 is TGCGCCAGCAGCCAAGATATCGGGGGGGGCACTTTCTATGGCTACACCTTC. Residues: CASSQDIGGGTFYGYTF.

The chain links TRBV10-3 to TRBJ1-5; D unresolved. The length of the CDR3 is 14 residues. CDR1 ENHRY and CDR2 SYGVKD come from the germline V gene. Trimming pared 3 bases from V and 6 bases from J, leaving 12 bases between. CDR3 protein: CAISDDVGPQPQHF. The DNA of the CDR3 is TGTGCCATCAGTGATGACGTGGGCCCTCAGCCCCAGCATTTT.

This chain connects TRBV19 to TRBJ1-4, with D maybe TRBD1 (6 bases). The CDR3 is 14 amino acids. Germline V gene sequence: CDR1 LNHDA, CDR2 SQIVND (reference sequence). The V gene lost 6 bases and the J gene lost 7 bases, with 15 bases spanning the gap. DNA of the CDR3: TGTGCCAGTAGACCAACAGGGAGGGGTGAAAAACTGTTTTTT. It specifies CASRPTGRGEKLFF.

This rearrangement joins TRBV29-1 to TRBJ1-1; 10 bases map to TRBD1. This CDR3 has 14 amino acids. Looked up from germline, CDR1 is SQVTM and CDR2 is ANQGSEA. Unmatched junction bases numbered 6, after V lost 5 bases and J lost 3 bases. Written as DNA, the CDR3 is TGCAGCGTTAAGAGGACAGGGGGACACACTGAAGCTTTCTTT. This codes for CSVKRTGGHTEAFF. Full variable domain (missing parts from reference TRBV29-1 and TRBJ1-1): SAVISQKPSRDICQRGTSLTIQCQVDSQVTMMFWYRQQPGQSLTLIATANQGSEATYESGFVIDKFPISRPNLTFSTLTVSNMSPEDSSIYLCSVKRTGGHTEAFFGQGTRLTVV.

The chain employs TRBV2 and TRBJ2-1; D gene ambiguous. Trimming took 4 bases from V and 5 from J, leaving 3 bases between them. From germline, CDR1 is SNHLY and CDR2 FYNNEI. This CDR3 region has 11 residues. CDR3: CASSVNNEQFF. CDR3 nucleotides: TGTGCCAGCAGTGTCAACAATGAGCAGTTCTTC. Variable domain in full (rest from reference TRBV2 and TRBJ2-1): EPEVTQTPSHQVTQMGQEVILRCVPISNHLYFYWYRQILGQKVEFLVSFYNNEISEKSEIFDDQFSVERPDGSNFTLKIRSTKLEDSAMYFCASSVNNEQFFGPGTRLTVL.

V gene TRBV4-1 combines with J gene TRBJ1-4; D not certain. This CDR3 is built from 16 residues. V gave up 4 bases and J gave up 4 bases, with 16 bases separating them. The germline V gene has CDR1 MGHRA and CDR2 YSYEKL. The CDR3: CASSPGRARRNEKLFF. CDR3 sequence (DNA): TGCGCCAGCAGCCCCGGTCGCGCGCGCCGTAATGAAAAACTGTTTTTT.

This chain joins TRBV27 and TRBJ2-3; tentatively, D is TRBD2 (6 bases). Germline V CDR1 and CDR2: MNHEY, SMNVEV (reference sequence). V shed 6 bases and J shed 6 bases, with 19 bases lying between them. The CDR3 loop spans 15 amino acids. The CDR3, as DNA: TGTGCCAGCAGCGGGCGGGGAGTCACGGGTGATACGCAGTATTTT. It translates to CASSGRGVTGDTQYF.

This clone was seen once. This chain uses TRBV10-3 with TRBJ1-2; the D is unclear. V was pared by 6 bases and J by 0 bases, with 8 bases between. There are 13 residues in the CDR3. Germline CDR1 reads ENHRY; CDR2 reads SYGVKD. This CDR3 reads CAIRNSSNYGYTF. The CDR3 DNA is TGTGCCATCAGGAACAGTTCTAACTATGGCTACACCTTC.

This clone was picked up a small number of times. V gene TRBV30 combines with J gene TRBJ2-1, with a tentative D call TRBD2 (6 bases). The CDR3 contains 13 residues. Trimming shortened V by 2 bases and J by 8 bases, and 13 bases separated the two germline ends. Germline V gives CDR1 GTSNPN, CDR2 SVGIG (reference sequence). This CDR3 reads CAWSSGGIDEQFF. The CDR3 nucleotides are TGTGCCTGGAGTTCCGGGGGAATAGATGAGCAGTTCTTC.

V gene TRBV7-2 combines with J gene TRBJ1-2; a weak D match, TRBD1 (6 bases). CDR3 length equals 14 residues. The germline V gene has CDR1 SGHTA and CDR2 FQGNSA. V dropped 6 bases and J dropped 0 bases, with 11 bases sitting between them. The CDR3 DNA follows: TGTGCCAGCAGTCTACGGACAGCTAACTATGGCTACACCTTC. It codes for CASSLRTANYGYTF.

The chain employs TRBV4-1 and TRBJ1-2, with TRBD1 identical over 10 bases. Trimming removed 0 bases from V and 10 bases from J; junction bases left unmatched: 2. Germline V gene data show CDR1 as MGHRA and CDR2 as YSYEKL. This CDR3 region has 13 residues. The chain's CDR3 is CASSQDGTGDYTF. The CDR3 DNA sequence: TGCGCCAGCAGCCAAGATGGGACAGGGGACTACACCTTC.

This chain links TRBV5-1 with TRBJ2-7; 8 bases map to TRBD1. The CDR3 has 13 amino acids. Germline V gene sequence: CDR1 SGHRS, CDR2 YFSETQ. The V gene end was trimmed by 5 bases and the J gene end by 1 base; junction bases not matched to a gene: 2. Here the CDR3 reads CASRTGASYEQYF. DNA for the CDR3: TGCGCCAGCAGGACAGGGGCTTCCTACGAGCAGTACTTC.

The chain links TRBV18 to TRBJ1-2; a possible D gene is TRBD1 (6 bases). The ends were cut back, 3 bases at V and 6 bases at J, with 8 bases in the middle. Germline-derived CDR1 and CDR2 are KGHSH and LQKENI. This CDR3 spans 12 amino acids. CDR3 in DNA: TGTGCCAGCTCACCCGGACAGCATGGCTACACCTTC. This sequence encodes CASSPGQHGYTF.

DNA of the CDR3: TGTGCCAGCAGCACCCAGCGGGGGGGCCTCTCCGAGCAGTACTTC. Protein sequence: CASSTQRGGLSEQYF. The chain links TRBV11-2 to TRBJ2-7; 10 bases agree with TRBD2. V lost 5 bases, J lost 6 bases, and 10 bases stayed unmatched. Germline-derived CDR1 and CDR2 are SGHAT and FQNNGV. The CDR3 loop spans 15 amino acids. Filled out from reference TRBV11-2 and TRBJ2-7, the complete variable domain reads EAGVAQSPRYKIIEKRQSVAFWCNPISGHATLYWYQQILGQGPKLLIQFQNNGVVDDSQLPKDRFSAERLKGVDSTLKIQPAKLEDSAVYLCASSTQRGGLSEQYFGPGTRLTVT.

The CDR3 sequence is CASSESGQLRNEQFF. In DNA, the CDR3 is TGTGCCAGCAGTGAATCGGGACAACTACGCAATGAGCAGTTCTTC. V usage is TRBV6-1 and J usage is TRBJ2-1; possibly TRBD1 for D (6 bases). The CDR3 runs 15 residues. Germline V CDR1 and CDR2: MNHNS, SASEGT. Trimming took 2 bases from V and 6 from J, leaving 14 bases between them.